This TCR beta chain was obtained from a study of immune characterization of retroperitoneal liposarcoma. TCRdb fed the PCR reads into MiXCR, producing one record per CDR3 protein. The data hold some 11,000 distinct CDR3 sequences, with over 20% observed a single time. The V end lost 1 base, the J end lost 0 bases, and 15 bases lay between the germline ends. Germline CDR1 reads SGHNT; CDR2 reads YENEEA. The CDR3 is 18 amino acids. This clonotype was picked up a small number of times. This chain uses TRBV11-3 with TRBJ2-2; tentative D call: TRBD2 (6 bases). The source of this sequence is a female donor with retroperitoneal liposarcoma. The specimen was blood. This chain's CDR3 is CASSLGFGAGPNTGELFF. CDR3 nucleotide sequence: TGTGCCAGCAGCTTAGGTTTTGGGGCGGGACCGAACACCGGGGAGCTGTTTTTT.